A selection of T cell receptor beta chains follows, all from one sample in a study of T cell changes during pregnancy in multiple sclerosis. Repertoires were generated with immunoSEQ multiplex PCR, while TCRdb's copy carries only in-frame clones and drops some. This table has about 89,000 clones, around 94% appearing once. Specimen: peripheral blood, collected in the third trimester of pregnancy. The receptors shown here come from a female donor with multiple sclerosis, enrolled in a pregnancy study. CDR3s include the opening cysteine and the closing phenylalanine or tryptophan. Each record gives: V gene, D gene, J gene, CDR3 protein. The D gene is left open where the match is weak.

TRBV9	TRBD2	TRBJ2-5	CASSASGVGGETQYF
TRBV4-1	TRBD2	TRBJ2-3	CASSQASTSGSGYTQYF
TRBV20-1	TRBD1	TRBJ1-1	CSARQGTEAFF
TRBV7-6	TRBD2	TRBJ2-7	CASSLAIGLAGLDEQYF
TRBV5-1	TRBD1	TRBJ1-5	CASSLGDRSSNQPQHF
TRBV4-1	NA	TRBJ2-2	CASSQDEVVAGELFF
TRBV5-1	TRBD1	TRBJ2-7	CASRLTISGTGHGEQYF
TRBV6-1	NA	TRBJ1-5	CASSEVTEEPQHF
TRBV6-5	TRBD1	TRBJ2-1	CASSSTGTGKNEQFF
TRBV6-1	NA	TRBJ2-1	CASSELWFQGNEQFF
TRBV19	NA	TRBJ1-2	CASSVTGAYGYTF
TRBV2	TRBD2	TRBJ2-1	CASSERAGVTYNEQFF
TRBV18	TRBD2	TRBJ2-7	CASSPPGLAGGYEQYF
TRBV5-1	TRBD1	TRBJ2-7	CASSGQGRHEQYF
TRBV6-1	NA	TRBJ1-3	CASQVLSGNTIYF
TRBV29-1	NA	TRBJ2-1	CSVGLRVGSYGEQFF
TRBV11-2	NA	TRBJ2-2	CASRRTMNTGELFF
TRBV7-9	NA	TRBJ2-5	CASSLDLRLSGETQYF
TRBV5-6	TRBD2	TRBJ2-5	CASSVPRGVETQYF
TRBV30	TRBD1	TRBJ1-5	CAWSEGTGSNQPQHF
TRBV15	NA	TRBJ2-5	CATSRGSNGGETQYF
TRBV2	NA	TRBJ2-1	CASSGQLSSYNEQFF
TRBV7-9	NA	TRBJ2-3	CASSSPLGRTDTQYF
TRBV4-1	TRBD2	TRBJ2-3	CASSQEISGRVRDTQYF
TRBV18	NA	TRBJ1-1	CASRTGELNTEAFF
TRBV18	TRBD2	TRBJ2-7	CASSSTSGRSYEQYF
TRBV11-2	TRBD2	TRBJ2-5	CASSPGLAGQETQYF
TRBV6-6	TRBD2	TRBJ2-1	CASSWTSGGHNEQFF
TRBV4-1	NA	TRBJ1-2	CASSQGSTDWDGYTF
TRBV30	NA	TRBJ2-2	CAWSLRNRPGELFF
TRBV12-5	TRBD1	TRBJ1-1	CASGLGRGLTEAFF
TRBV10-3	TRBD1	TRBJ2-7	CAISVRDRLSYEQYF
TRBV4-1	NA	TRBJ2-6	CASSQADSGANVLTF
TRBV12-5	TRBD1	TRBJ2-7	CASKYDSDRASYEQYF
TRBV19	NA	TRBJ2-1	CASSIVGGSPSPYNEQFF
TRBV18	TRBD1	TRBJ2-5	CASSAGQGARETQYF
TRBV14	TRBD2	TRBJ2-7	CASGFGGSSYEQYF
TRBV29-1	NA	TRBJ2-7	CSVEIGGTLSYEQYF
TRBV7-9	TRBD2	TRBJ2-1	CASSFVTGTSFF
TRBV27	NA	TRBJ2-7	CASSLSQGHEQYF
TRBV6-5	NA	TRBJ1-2	CASSPLTEKYGYTF
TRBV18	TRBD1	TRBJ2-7	CASSPPPGQGNYEQYF
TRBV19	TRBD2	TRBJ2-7	CASSIVGGPSEQYF
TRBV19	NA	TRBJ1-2	CASTILPGGNYGYTF
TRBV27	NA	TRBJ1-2	CASSLSFRVGYTF
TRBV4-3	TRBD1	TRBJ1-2	CASSPGQGAYGYTF
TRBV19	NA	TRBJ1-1	CASSNSPDISSEAFF